The text below deals with one T cell receptor (beta chain). Sequencing was performed with immunoSEQ multiplex PCR; in TCRdb, only in-frame clones are kept and a portion is missing. Among hundreds of thousands of clones listed, 90% to 95% were seen once. The sample comes from a study of shared clonotypes between healthy human individuals. CD8 cells regarded as naive lacked CD45RO, were positively chosen for CCR7, and omitted terminally differentiated effector memory CD45RA+ cells. CDR3 length: 14 amino acids. With V trimmed by 2 bases and J by 6 bases, 5 bases remained unmatched. CDR1 SGHDN and CDR2 FVKESK come from the germline V gene.

The rearrangement joins TRBV14 to TRBJ2-7, with 9 bases fitting TRBD2. The sample was naive CD8+ T cells sorted from blood. This receptor was taken from a man aged 25 to 40 in good health. CDR3 sequence (DNA): TGTGCCAGCAGCCAACTAGCGGGATTTAGCGAGCAGTACTTC. Translated, it gives CASSQLAGFSEQYF.